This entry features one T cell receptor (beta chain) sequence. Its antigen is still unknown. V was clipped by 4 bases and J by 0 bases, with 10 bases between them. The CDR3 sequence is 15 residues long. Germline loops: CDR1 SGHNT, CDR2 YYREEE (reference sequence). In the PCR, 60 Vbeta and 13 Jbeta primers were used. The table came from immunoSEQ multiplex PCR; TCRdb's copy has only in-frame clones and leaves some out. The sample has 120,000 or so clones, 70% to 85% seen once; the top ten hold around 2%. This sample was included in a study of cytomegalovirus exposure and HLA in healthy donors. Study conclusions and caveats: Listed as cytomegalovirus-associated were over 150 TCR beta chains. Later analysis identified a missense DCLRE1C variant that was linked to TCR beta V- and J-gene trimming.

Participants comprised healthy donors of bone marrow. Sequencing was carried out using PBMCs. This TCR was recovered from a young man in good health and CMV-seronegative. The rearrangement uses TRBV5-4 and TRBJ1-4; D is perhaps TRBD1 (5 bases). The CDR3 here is CASSATGATNEKLFF. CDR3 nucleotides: TGTGCCAGCAGCGCTACAGGCGCAACTAATGAAAAACTGTTTTTT.